Reported below is one T cell receptor beta chain. Its matching antigen is unknown. These data belong to a study of T cells after yellow fever vaccination. Each CDR3 protein is one row after TCRdb ran MiXCR on the 5' RACE reads. The profile covers hundreds of thousands of distinct CDR3 sequences, with 7.5% to 9% appearing a single time and 3% to 3.5% taken by the ten largest. The CDR3 is made up of 16 amino acids. Overall study findings and caveats: Weaker overall, the secondary response nonetheless peaked faster (day 5 versus 15). Most primary-vaccination clones recurred post-booster (around 95% CD4, more than 85% CD8). Contamination by abundant bulk-population clonotypes could be present in FACS-sorted repertoires.

The TCR originated in a man between 18 and 35 years old who received the YFV17D yellow fever vaccine. Source: CD4+ T cells sorted from PBMCs, taken 5 days after the yellow fever booster vaccination. The chain couples TRBV3-2 to TRBJ2-1; TRBD1, the D gene given by the table, was not confirmed from the DNA. TRBV3-2 is annotated as a pseudogene. The CDR3 DNA sequence: TGTGCCAGCAGACGACAGCTTACCAGCTCCTACAATGAGCAGTTCTTC. Protein product: CASRRQLTSSYNEQFF.